The 17 T cell receptor beta chains presented below share a single source sample, sequenced in a study of T-cell memory formation after mild COVID-19. TCRdb processed the 5' RACE reads anew with MiXCR; each CDR3 protein has one entry. The table has roughly 110,000 distinct CDR3 sequences, about a fifth seen once. Sequenced: PBMCs or a T cell subset sorted from them (not recorded which). These receptors all come from a man younger than 30 who had mild COVID-19 (a few samples of this study predate the infection). Cell type and time point are not known.

A few counts support this clonotype. The chain is built from TRBV6-5 and TRBJ2-7, with D perhaps matching TRBD1 (7 bases). The germline gives CDR1 MNHEY, CDR2 SVGAGI. The CDR3 length is 15 residues. Trimming removed 4 bases at V and 2 bases at J, with 15 bases between. In DNA, the CDR3 is TGTGCCAGCAGTTCAAGGTCAGGGGGGCCCTACGAGCAGTACTTC. This sequence encodes CASSSRSGGPYEQYF.

This clonotype was counted only a few times. The genes are TRBV4-1 and TRBJ2-1; 8 bases match TRBD2. V lost 5 bases and J lost 9; bases outside the gene matches: 6. CDR1 is MGHRA, CDR2 YSYEKL, per germline. The CDR3 sequence is 13 residues long. The CDR3 coding sequence is TGCGCCAGCAGCTTCGCGGGGGGATTTGAGCAGTTCTTC. It translates to CASSFAGGFEQFF.

The chain employs TRBV5-1 and TRBJ2-1; D is perhaps TRBD2 (6 bases). V lost 4 bases and J lost 4, with 18 bases in between. The CDR3 length is 16 residues. Germline CDR1 SGHRS, CDR2 YFSETQ. In DNA form, the CDR3 reads TGCGCCAGCAGCATATCACCCGGGACTCCGTACAATGAGCAGTTCTTC. It codes for CASSISPGTPYNEQFF.

The chain is built from TRBV4-2 and TRBJ2-7; D remains unclear. Trimming stripped 0 bases from V and 0 bases from J, with 6 bases between. Germline V gene data show CDR1 as LGHNA and CDR2 as YNFKEQ. This CDR3 has 14 residues. DNA of the CDR3: TGTGCCAGCAGCCAAGATATCACCTCCTACGAGCAGTACTTC. Residues: CASSQDITSYEQYF.

The CDR3 sequence: CASSPGIRGTDTQYF. The CDR3 DNA reads as TGTGCCAGCAGCCCAGGGATTCGCGGAACAGATACGCAGTATTTT. V gene TRBV11-2 combines with J gene TRBJ2-3; possible D gene TRBD1, 5 bases. Trimming removed 5 bases from V and 3 bases from J, with 15 bases in between. The CDR3 spans 15 residues. Germline V CDR1 and CDR2: SGHAT, FQNNGV.

With respect to this clonotype: The junction differs from germline at one of its ends, possibly a read error. The chain links TRBV7-2 to TRBJ2-5, with D possibly TRBD1 on 6 matching bases. Germline CDR1 is SGHTA and CDR2 is FQGNSA. This CDR3 has 13 amino acids. CDR3 in DNA: TGTTCCAGCAGCTTAGGGGGATCGGAGACCCAGTACTTC. Its protein product is CSSSLGGSETQYF. The full variable domain, with the rest looked up from reference TRBV7-2 and TRBJ2-5, is GAGVSQSPSNKVTEKGKDVELRCDPISGHTALYWYRQSLGQGLEFLIYFQGNSAPDKSGLPSDRFSAERTGGSVSTLTIQRTQQEDSAVYLCSSSLGGSETQYFGPGTRLLVL.

This clonotype has only a few counts. The rearrangement joins TRBV6-2 or TRBV6-3 to TRBJ2-7; D is possibly TRBD1 (6 bases). V lost 5 bases to trimming and J lost 1 base, with 12 bases between them. This CDR3 spans 14 amino acids. The germline V gene encodes CDR1 MNHEY and CDR2 SVGEGT. The CDR3 DNA sequence: TGTGCCAGCAGTCTGCCGGACAGTTCCTACGAGCAGTACTTC. It specifies CASSLPDSSYEQYF.

In this sample, this clonotype turned up a few times. The V and J genes are TRBV20-1 and TRBJ2-1; TRBD1 agrees at 10 bases. This CDR3 region has 12 residues. Per germline, CDR1 DFQATT and CDR2 SNEGSKA (reference sequence). This chain's CDR3 is CRWGTGVNEQFF. The CDR3 nucleotides are TGCAGGTGGGGGACAGGGGTCAATGAGCAGTTCTTC.

This clonotype was recorded a few times. This chain uses TRBV4-2 with TRBJ2-3; TRBD2 might be the D (5 bases). Trimming shortened V by 0 bases and J by 2 bases, and 6 bases separated the two germline ends. Germline CDR1 and CDR2: LGHNA and YNFKEQ. This CDR3 is built from 14 residues. The CDR3 region has the DNA TGTGCCAGCAGCCAAGATAGCGTCACAGATACGCAGTATTTT. Its translation: CASSQDSVTDTQYF.

V is TRBV5-6 and J is TRBJ2-7, with unresolved D. Germline assignment: CDR1 SGHDT and CDR2 YYEEEE. Between the trimmed V and J ends, which lost 3 bases and 2 bases, there was a span of 9 bases. The CDR3 is 13 residues long. The DNA of the CDR3 is TGTGCCAGCAGCTCGGGCAGAGCCTACGAGCAGTACGTC. Translating gives CASSSGRAYEQYV.

This clonotype has a single count. The chain is built from TRBV5-5 and TRBJ1-2, with TRBD1 identical over 11 bases. The CDR3 contains 14 residues. Losses at the gene ends were 4 bases for V and 8 bases for J; bases not matched to a gene: 7. Germline loops: CDR1 SGHKS, CDR2 YYEKEE (reference sequence). CDR3: CASSPGQGVGGYTF. CDR3 bases: TGTGCCAGCAGCCCGGGACAGGGGGTCGGCGGCTACACCTTC.

This clonotype was counted a few times. The chain employs TRBV12-3 or TRBV12-4 and TRBJ2-7; TRBD1 agrees at 7 bases. The J segment lost 3 bases and the V segment lost 2 bases, leaving 1 base of the junction unmatched. This CDR3 contains 13 residues. CDR3 bases: TGTGCCAGCAGTTTACACAGGGGCTACGAGCAGTACTTC. Translated, it gives CASSLHRGYEQYF.

The chain has TRBV24-1 and TRBJ2-2; 13 nucleotides match TRBD2. From germline, CDR1 is KGHDR and CDR2 SFDVKD. The V segment lost 7 bases and the J segment 7 bases; nucleotides outside the gene matches: 11. The CDR3 is 17 amino acids. CDR3 residues: CATRLTLGTSGVGELFF. The CDR3 coding sequence is TGTGCCACCAGACTAACCCTCGGGACTAGCGGGGTCGGGGAGCTGTTTTTT.

CDR3 bases: TGTGCCAGCAGCTATACGGGGGGTGAGGATGAGCAGTTCTTC. Translation: CASSYTGGEDEQFF. The chain is built from TRBV7-3 and TRBJ2-1; 7 bases agree with TRBD2. After removal of 4 bases from V and 8 bases from J, the junction contained 8 bases not matched to a gene. The CDR3 runs to 14 residues. Per germline, CDR1 SGHTA and CDR2 FQGTGA.

This clonotype has only a few counts. The chain uses TRBV13 and TRBJ1-1; D is perhaps TRBD1 (5 bases). Germline assignment: CDR1 PRHDT and CDR2 FYEKMQ (reference sequence). Trimming stripped 8 bases from V and 1 base from J, with 8 bases between. The CDR3 has 12 residues. CDR3 DNA: TGTGCCAGCTCCGGGGGGAACACTGAAGCTTTCTTT. Translating it yields CASSGGNTEAFF.

This clonotype was observed a few times. The rearrangement uses TRBV27 and TRBJ2-7, with TRBD1 matching 7 bases. The CDR3 is made up of 14 amino acids. Germline V gene sequence: CDR1 MNHEY, CDR2 SMNVEV (reference sequence). Trimming removed 4 bases from V and 5 bases from J; junction bases left unmatched: 8. Here the CDR3 reads CASSSPTGSHEQYF. DNA of the CDR3: TGTGCCAGCAGTTCTCCGACAGGGAGTCACGAGCAGTACTTC.

In its sample, this clonotype was seen once. This sequence joins TRBV5-1 and TRBJ2-7, with D hard to call. CDR1 is SGHRS, CDR2 YFSETQ, per germline. The CDR3 has 12 amino acids. V gave up 2 bases and J gave up 3 bases, with 6 bases separating them. This chain's CDR3 is CASSFPDYEQYF. The CDR3 DNA reads as TGCGCCAGCAGCTTTCCAGACTACGAGCAGTACTTC.